The subject of this entry is one T cell receptor (beta chain). The antigen remains undetermined. This sample stems from a study of beta chain features in type 1 diabetes. Study-wide findings and caveats: Whether HLA type affects TCRB rearrangement stayed undetermined in the present work. Among patients, naive, central memory and Treg TCRB repertoires appeared more similar than among healthy donors. For Type 1 diabetes patients, all four CD4+ subsets carried TCRB CDR3s that were moderately but significantly shorter.

Germline lookup yields CDR1 SGDLS and CDR2 YYNGEE. The CDR3 consists of 15 residues. The V gene lost 0 bases and the J gene lost 6 bases, with 13 bases spanning the gap. The whole isolated RNA underwent reverse transcription, so sequencing captured expressed TCRB transcripts. The protocol was immunoSEQ multiplex PCR, while the TCRdb copy is restricted to in-frame clones and leaves out a portion. Of approximately 270,000 clones listed, over 11% are singletons. The collection from each donor was one heparinised blood draw averaging around 100 mL. Via the markers CD45RO/CCR7/CD25/CD127/CD95/CD27, stem cell-like memory, regulatory, central memory and naive CD4+ cells were sorted.

The material sequenced was naive CD4+ T cells from blood. The clonotype originates from a man aged 25-40 years with type 1 diabetes. The chain joins TRBV9 to TRBJ2-4; D call uncertain. The CDR3 nucleotides read TGTGCCAGCAGCGTAGGGTCCAGGTACGGAAACATTCAGTACTTC. Translation gives CASSVGSRYGNIQYF.